The clone carrying this TCR beta chain appeared a few times. Its target is unknown. The sample contains more than one DNA sequence encoding this CDR3. These data are taken from a study of beta chain features in type 1 diabetes. As for the study in general: Similarity in age, gender and cell yields was seen between patients and healthy donors. The study, taken as a whole, reports: TCRB CDR3 length was moderately but significantly reduced in all four CD4+ subsets of Type 1 diabetes patients.

The study reverse transcribed the entire isolated RNA, so it sequenced expressed TCRB transcripts. Only in-frame clones appear in the TCRdb table, and some are missing; sequencing was by immunoSEQ multiplex PCR. The table lists hundreds of thousands of clones, more than 13% of them singletons. The collection from each donor was one heparinised blood draw averaging about 116 mL. Populations obtained by sorting all exceeded 95% purity. This clonotype originated in a man between 18 and 29 years old with type 1 diabetes. The source material was naive CD4+ T cells from blood.

The CDR3 nucleotides read TGTGCCAGCAGCGTAGGGGGCGGCTACACCTTC. Protein product: CASSVGGGYTF. The chain employs TRBV9 and TRBJ1-2; tentative D call: TRBD1 (5 bases). The CDR3 length is 11 residues. Per the germline V gene, CDR1 is SGDLS and CDR2 is YYNGEE. V dropped 0 bases and J dropped 8 bases, with 5 bases sitting between them.